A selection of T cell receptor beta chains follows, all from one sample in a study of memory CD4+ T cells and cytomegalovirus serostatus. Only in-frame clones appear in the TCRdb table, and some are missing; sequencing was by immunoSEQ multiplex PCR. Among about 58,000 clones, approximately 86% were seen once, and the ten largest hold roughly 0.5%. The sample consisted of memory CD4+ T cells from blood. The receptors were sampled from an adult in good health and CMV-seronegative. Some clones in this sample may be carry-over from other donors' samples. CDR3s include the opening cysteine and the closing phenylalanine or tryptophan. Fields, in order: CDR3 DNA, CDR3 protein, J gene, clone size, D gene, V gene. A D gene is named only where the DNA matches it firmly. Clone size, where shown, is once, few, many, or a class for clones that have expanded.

CDR3 DNA: TGTGCCACTCAGGAGCATGGGTACAATGAGCAGTTCTTC
CDR3 protein: CATQEHGYNEQFF
J gene: TRBJ2-1
clone size: -
D gene: -
V gene: TRBV27

CDR3 DNA: TGTGCCAGTAGTATCGGCGGGGGTATCTTGGATACGCAGTATTTT
CDR3 protein: CASSIGGGILDTQYF
J gene: TRBJ2-3
clone size: -
D gene: TRBD2
V gene: TRBV19

CDR3 DNA: TGTGCCAGCAGTGAAGAAGGCAGCAAAACCTACGAGCAGTACTTC
CDR3 protein: CASSEEGSKTYEQYF
J gene: TRBJ2-7
clone size: -
D gene: -
V gene: TRBV6-1

CDR3 DNA: TGTGCCAGCAGCTTGGAACAGGGAGGTCACGAGCAGTACTTC
CDR3 protein: CASSLEQGGHEQYF
J gene: TRBJ2-7
clone size: -
D gene: -
V gene: TRBV5-8

CDR3 DNA: TGTGCCAGCAGCTTGGGGCTAGCGGGAGCATCAGATACGCAGTATTTT
CDR3 protein: CASSLGLAGASDTQYF
J gene: TRBJ2-3
clone size: -
D gene: TRBD2
V gene: TRBV5-4

CDR3 DNA: TGTGCCAGCAGGAGAACAGGGGGTCTCACAGATACGCAGTATTTT
CDR3 protein: CASRRTGGLTDTQYF
J gene: TRBJ2-3
clone size: once
D gene: TRBD1
V gene: TRBV27

CDR3 DNA: TGTGCCAGCTCACGGGACCAGGGTCGGGACACCGGGGAGCTGTTTTTT
CDR3 protein: CASSRDQGRDTGELFF
J gene: TRBJ2-2
clone size: -
D gene: -
V gene: TRBV18

CDR3 DNA: TGTGCCAGCAGCCAAGCAAAGACTAGCGGTTACGAGCAGTACTTC
CDR3 protein: CASSQAKTSGYEQYF
J gene: TRBJ2-7
clone size: -
D gene: TRBD2
V gene: TRBV4-2

CDR3 DNA: TGTGCCAGCAGCCCGTCTAGCGGGACTAAGACCCAGTACTTC
CDR3 protein: CASSPSSGTKTQYF
J gene: TRBJ2-5
clone size: -
D gene: TRBD2
V gene: TRBV7-3

CDR3 DNA: TGTGCCAGCTCACTCACGGGAGGCAGGACAGGGACCCCCAGGACGCCCTACGAGCAGTACTTC
CDR3 protein: CASSLTGGRTGTPRTPYEQYF
J gene: TRBJ2-7
clone size: -
D gene: -
V gene: TRBV18

CDR3 DNA: TGTGCCGCGGTACGGGAGGGCCTGAGCCAGGAGACCCAGTACTTC
CDR3 protein: CAAVREGLSQETQYF
J gene: TRBJ2-5
clone size: -
D gene: TRBD2
V gene: TRBV6-1

CDR3 DNA: TGTGCCAGCAGTGCATATTCCACAGGATCCTACGAGCAGTACTTC
CDR3 protein: CASSAYSTGSYEQYF
J gene: TRBJ2-7
clone size: once
D gene: -
V gene: TRBV6-1

CDR3 DNA: TGTGCCAGCAGTTTAGGGGGTATGGGCACTGAAGCTTTCTTT
CDR3 protein: CASSLGGMGTEAFF
J gene: TRBJ1-1
clone size: -
D gene: -
V gene: TRBV28

CDR3 DNA: TGTGCCAGCCGGGAGGGCCACACCGGGGAGCTGTTTTTT
CDR3 protein: CASREGHTGELFF
J gene: TRBJ2-2
clone size: -
D gene: TRBD2
V gene: TRBV28

CDR3 DNA: TGTGCCAGCAGCAAACTGTTGGGGACAGATTCTAACTATGGCTACACCTTC
CDR3 protein: CASSKLLGTDSNYGYTF
J gene: TRBJ1-2
clone size: once
D gene: -
V gene: TRBV21-1

CDR3 DNA: TGTGCCAGCAGCACAGGGCTAAACACCATATATTTT
CDR3 protein: CASSTGLNTIYF
J gene: TRBJ1-3
clone size: -
D gene: -
V gene: TRBV9

CDR3 DNA: TGCGCCAGCAGCTTGGGCGCAGGGGCCGAAGCCAAAAACATTCAGTACTTC
CDR3 protein: CASSLGAGAEAKNIQYF
J gene: TRBJ2-4
clone size: -
D gene: -
V gene: TRBV5-1

CDR3 DNA: TGTGCCAGCAGCTTGAACGGGGGCTACACCTTC
CDR3 protein: CASSLNGGYTF
J gene: TRBJ1-2
clone size: few
D gene: -
V gene: TRBV5-6

CDR3 DNA: TGTGCCAGCAGCCCTCGACAGGGTGTCGCCTACGAGCAGTACTTC
CDR3 protein: CASSPRQGVAYEQYF
J gene: TRBJ2-7
clone size: -
D gene: TRBD1
V gene: TRBV11-2

CDR3 DNA: TGTGCCAGCAGCCCTAAGGACAGGGCACTTTCACCCCTCCACTTT
CDR3 protein: CASSPKDRALSPLHF
J gene: TRBJ1-6
clone size: few
D gene: TRBD1
V gene: TRBV27

CDR3 DNA: TGTGCCTGGACCTTACCCGGACAGGGCATTAACAATCAGCCCCAGCATTTT
CDR3 protein: CAWTLPGQGINNQPQHF
J gene: TRBJ1-5
clone size: -
D gene: TRBD1
V gene: TRBV30

CDR3 DNA: TGCGCCAGCAGCAGGAACCGGGAGATCAACACTGAAGCTTTCTTT
CDR3 protein: CASSRNREINTEAFF
J gene: TRBJ1-1
clone size: few
D gene: -
V gene: TRBV5-1

CDR3 DNA: TGTGCCAGTAGTATCCGGGCAGGAGATAATTCACCCCTCCACTTT
CDR3 protein: CASSIRAGDNSPLHF
J gene: TRBJ1-6
clone size: -
D gene: -
V gene: TRBV19

CDR3 DNA: TGCGCCAGCAGCCAAGAGTGGCTAGTCGACACCTACGAGCAGTACTTC
CDR3 protein: CASSQEWLVDTYEQYF
J gene: TRBJ2-7
clone size: -
D gene: -
V gene: TRBV4-3

CDR3 DNA: TGTGCCAGCACCTATTACAATGAGCAGTTCTTC
CDR3 protein: CASTYYNEQFF
J gene: TRBJ2-1
clone size: -
D gene: -
V gene: TRBV6-6

CDR3 DNA: TGTGCCAGTAGGTCAGACAGGACAGGGCCGAGTCAGCCCCAGCATTTT
CDR3 protein: CASRSDRTGPSQPQHF
J gene: TRBJ1-5
clone size: -
D gene: TRBD1
V gene: TRBV19

CDR3 DNA: TGTGCCAGTGCCAACACAGGGGGGCAGGAGACCCAGTACTTC
CDR3 protein: CASANTGGQETQYF
J gene: TRBJ2-5
clone size: once
D gene: TRBD1
V gene: TRBV19